One sample yielded the 22 T cell receptor beta chains listed below, sequenced in a study of T cell responses to AZD1222 COVID-19 vaccine. The repertoire was sequenced with immunoSEQ multiplex PCR; TCRdb's copy has only in-frame clones and lacks some. The sample shows over 100,000 clones, under 90% of them seen only once. The material was peripheral blood, obtained on day 0 of AZD1222 vaccination. These receptors were taken from an adult in good health.

The chain employs TRBV4-1 and TRBJ2-3; 10 nucleotides agree with TRBD2. The length of the CDR3 is 16 residues. Germline V lookup: CDR1 MGHRA, CDR2 YSYEKL. With 2 bases clipped from V and 3 bases from J, the junction kept 5 bases outside the gene matches. The CDR3 coding sequence is TGCGCCAGCAGCCAACCCGGGACTAGCGTGACAGATACGCAGTATTTT. Its protein product is CASSQPGTSVTDTQYF.

The J gene is TRBJ2-7, the V gene TRBV6-5, with D uncertain. CDR1 and CDR2 from the germline V gene are MNHEY and SVGAGI. Trimming pared 6 bases from V and 0 bases from J, leaving 15 bases between. The CDR3 length is 15 residues. The CDR3 spells CASRHNSGYSYEQYF. The CDR3 nucleotides are TGTGCCAGCAGGCATAATTCAGGTTACTCCTACGAGCAGTACTTC.

CDR3 sequence: CASSVLRDRGYGYTF. The CDR3 coding sequence is TGTGCCAGTAGTGTACTTCGAGACAGGGGTTATGGCTACACCTTC. The chain joins TRBV19 to TRBJ1-2, with 8 bases lining up with TRBD1. The CDR3 runs 15 residues. Trimming at V came to 5 bases and at J to 5 bases, leaving 10 bases not matched to a gene. Germline V gives CDR1 LNHDA, CDR2 SQIVND (reference sequence).

This chain links TRBV5-1 with TRBJ1-6; 7 nucleotides agree with TRBD1. CDR1 and CDR2 from the germline V gene are SGHRS and YFSETQ. Trimming took 4 bases from V and 8 from J; bases not matched to a gene: 0. The CDR3 runs 12 residues. The CDR3 coding sequence is TGCGCCAGCAGCACAGGGGATTCACCCCTCCACTTT. Its translation: CASSTGDSPLHF.

The J gene is TRBJ2-2, the V gene TRBV5-1; 7 bases map to TRBD1. Germline lookup yields CDR1 SGHRS and CDR2 YFSETQ. J gave up 4 bases and V 6 bases, and 9 bases lay outside the gene matches. This CDR3 spans 15 amino acids. The CDR3 is CASTMTGLATGELFF. DNA of the CDR3: TGCGCCAGCACTATGACAGGGTTGGCCACCGGGGAGCTGTTTTTT.

The V and J genes are TRBV11-2 and TRBJ2-2, with D unclear. The germline V gene encodes CDR1 SGHAT and CDR2 FQNNGV. The germline V and J ends were trimmed by 4 bases and 6 bases, with 6 bases remaining between them. This CDR3 contains 12 residues. CDR3 bases: TGTGCCAGCAGCTACGGACCCGGGGAGCTGTTTTTT. Translation: CASSYGPGELFF.

This chain joins TRBV19 and TRBJ1-5; a weak D match, TRBD1 (5 bases). The CDR3 is 15 amino acids. Between the trimmed V and J ends, which lost 5 bases and 2 bases, there was a span of 13 bases. The V gene's germline CDR1 is LNHDA and CDR2 SQIVND (reference sequence). CDR3 protein: CASSSGGNRNQPQHF. For the CDR3, the DNA is TGTGCCAGTAGTTCGGGGGGTAACCGCAATCAGCCCCAGCATTTT.

The chain joins TRBV6-4 to TRBJ2-1, with TRBD1 matching 7 bases. V trimming: 0 bases; J trimming: 9 bases; junction bases outside the gene matches: 5. The CDR3 loop spans 14 amino acids. Germline assignment: CDR1 MRHNA and CDR2 SNTAGT. CDR3 DNA: TGTGCCAGCAGTGACTCTGAGGGGGCAGCTGAGCAGTTCTTC. Its translation: CASSDSEGAAEQFF.

The chain joins TRBV30 to TRBJ1-6, with 10 bases aligning to TRBD1. The trim removed 5 bases at V and 13 bases at J, leaving 8 bases unmatched. The CDR3 covers 13 residues. CDR1 and CDR2 from the germline V gene are GTSNPN and SVGIG (reference sequence). Here the CDR3 reads CAWSDRGRGPLHF. CDR3 sequence (DNA): TGTGCCTGGTCGGACAGGGGGAGGGGGCCCCTCCACTTT.

This sequence joins TRBV6-6 and TRBJ1-1; no definite D call. CDR3 length equals 12 residues. Germline V gene lookup returns CDR1 MNHNY and CDR2 SVGAGI (reference sequence). Between the trimmed V and J ends, which lost 7 bases and 10 bases, there was a span of 16 bases. The CDR3 sequence: CASTQDAAGAFF. In DNA, the CDR3 is TGTGCCAGCACTCAGGATGCGGCGGGAGCTTTCTTT.

The chain has TRBV13 and TRBJ2-2, with 8 nucleotides matching TRBD1. Germline V lookup: CDR1 PRHDT, CDR2 FYEKMQ (reference sequence). The CDR3 spans 15 residues. V was pared by 3 bases and J by 1 base, with 1 base of the junction left unmatched. The chain's CDR3 is CASSLGQVNTGELFF. The CDR3, as DNA: TGTGCCAGCAGCTTGGGACAGGTGAACACCGGGGAGCTGTTTTTT.

The chain has TRBV14 and TRBJ1-1; D perhaps matches TRBD1 (5 bases). CDR1 is SGHDN and CDR2 is FVKESK in the germline V gene. This CDR3 is built from 14 residues. V lost 4 bases and J lost 4, with 13 bases in between. The CDR3 here is CASSLLGVTTEAFF. DNA of the CDR3: TGTGCCAGCAGCCTTTTAGGGGTTACCACTGAAGCTTTCTTT.

The rearrangement uses TRBV7-2 and TRBJ2-7; D is perhaps TRBD2 (5 bases). The CDR3 contains 15 residues. With 6 bases removed from V and 0 bases from J, the gap between germline ends came to 15 bases. Germline V lookup: CDR1 SGHTA, CDR2 FQGNSA. As DNA, the CDR3 is TGTGCCAGCAGAGTGCGGGTTCAGAGCTCCTACGAGCAGTACTTC. Its translation is CASRVRVQSSYEQYF.

V and J are TRBV6-5 and TRBJ1-5; D gene uncertain. The ends were cut back, 6 bases at V and 6 bases at J, with 18 bases in the middle. The germline CDR1 and CDR2 sequences are MNHEY and SVGAGI. The CDR3 covers 15 residues. CDR3 sequence reads: CASSAGPQGGQPQHF. The CDR3 DNA reads as TGTGCCAGCAGCGCCGGGCCCCAAGGTGGTCAGCCCCAGCATTTT.

The V call is TRBV4-3, the J call TRBJ1-1, with TRBD1 as a possible D gene (5 bases). V lost 1 base, J lost 3 bases, and 12 bases lay in between. Per the germline V gene, CDR1 is LGHNA and CDR2 is YSLEER. The CDR3 runs to 15 residues. The CDR3 protein is CASSQGAEGHTEAFF. In nucleotides, the CDR3 is TGCGCCAGCAGCCAAGGAGCAGAGGGGCACACTGAAGCTTTCTTT.

V is TRBV6-5 and J is TRBJ1-2; D is possibly TRBD1 (5 bases). Trimming left V 2 bases short and J 4 bases short, with 8 bases between. The germline CDR1 and CDR2 sequences are MNHEY and SVGAGI. This CDR3 comprises 13 residues. CDR3 nucleotides: TGTGCCAGCAGTTACGTCGGGGGCTATGGCTACACCTTC. Translating gives CASSYVGGYGYTF.

V gene TRBV27 combines with J gene TRBJ1-2, with D perhaps matching TRBD1 (6 bases). Germline assignment: CDR1 MNHEY and CDR2 SMNVEV (reference sequence). This CDR3 is built from 15 residues. Trimming removed 4 bases at V and 0 bases at J, with 12 bases between. The CDR3 loop reads CASSSGQTANYGYTF. The CDR3, as DNA: TGTGCCAGCAGTTCCGGACAGACAGCTAACTATGGCTACACCTTC.

V is TRBV19 and J is TRBJ1-2; TRBD1 aligns across 9 bases. The V gene's germline CDR1 is LNHDA and CDR2 SQIVND (reference sequence). CDR3 length: 13 amino acids. Trimming removed 6 bases from V and 8 bases from J; junction bases left unmatched: 7. Here the CDR3 DNA reads TGTGCCAGTAGCCTGGGACAGGGAGGCGGCTACACCTTC. Encoded protein: CASSLGQGGGYTF.

The chain has TRBV5-1 and TRBJ2-2; the D gene could be TRBD1 or TRBD2 (5 bases each). The CDR3 has 15 residues. The germline V gene encodes CDR1 SGHRS and CDR2 YFSETQ. Trimming removed 4 bases at V and 1 base at J, with 11 bases between. CDR3 protein: CASSLGTVNTGELFF. In nucleotides, the CDR3 is TGCGCCAGCAGCCTCGGGACGGTGAACACCGGGGAGCTGTTTTTT.

The gene calls are TRBV25-1 and TRBJ2-1, with D possibly TRBD1 on 6 matching bases. Germline lookup yields CDR1 MGHDK and CDR2 SYGVNS. Trimming left V 8 bases short and J 4 bases short, with 12 bases between. This CDR3 region has 13 residues. The CDR3 DNA sequence: TGTGCCAGCGTCCGGGACACTTACAATGAGCAGTTCTTC. This translates into CASVRDTYNEQFF.

This clone has a handful of counts. This rearrangement joins TRBV6-2 or TRBV6-3 to TRBJ2-3, with a weak D call TRBD2 (5 bases). CDR1 and CDR2 (germline): MNHEY, SVGEGT. V lost 2 bases and J 4 bases, leaving 13 bases between the germline ends. The CDR3 has 15 residues. CDR3 in amino acids: CASSYVGIAADTQYF. In nucleotides, the CDR3 is TGTGCCAGCAGTTACGTCGGGATAGCTGCAGATACGCAGTATTTT.

This chain links TRBV6-5 with TRBJ1-2; possibly TRBD1 for D (5 bases). This CDR3 has 12 amino acids. Germline loops: CDR1 MNHEY, CDR2 SVGAGI. The V end lost 8 bases, the J end lost 6 bases, and 13 bases lay between the germline ends. CDR3 residues: CASGQGWDGYTF. The CDR3, as DNA: TGTGCCAGCGGGCAGGGTTGGGATGGCTACACCTTC.